The source of this T cell receptor (beta chain) is a study of blood T cell repertoires in COVID-19. The repertoire was sequenced with immunoSEQ multiplex PCR; TCRdb's copy has only in-frame clones and lacks some. The sample includes approximately 260,000 clones, approximately 89% seen only once; the top ten take under 2.5%. This TCR derives from a woman aged 60-75 years who had recovered from COVID-19. Sequencing input: PBMCs or T cells enriched from blood (not recorded which).

In DNA, the CDR3 is TGTGCCAACCAGGGGACGAGCGGGGGTGGTGAGCAGTTCTTC. Residues: CANQGTSGGGEQFF. This chain connects TRBV19 to TRBJ2-1; TRBD2 aligns across 8 bases. J was trimmed by 9 bases and V by 10 bases; bases with no gene match: 14. This CDR3 is built from 14 residues. CDR1 LNHDA and CDR2 SQIVND come from the germline V gene (reference sequence).